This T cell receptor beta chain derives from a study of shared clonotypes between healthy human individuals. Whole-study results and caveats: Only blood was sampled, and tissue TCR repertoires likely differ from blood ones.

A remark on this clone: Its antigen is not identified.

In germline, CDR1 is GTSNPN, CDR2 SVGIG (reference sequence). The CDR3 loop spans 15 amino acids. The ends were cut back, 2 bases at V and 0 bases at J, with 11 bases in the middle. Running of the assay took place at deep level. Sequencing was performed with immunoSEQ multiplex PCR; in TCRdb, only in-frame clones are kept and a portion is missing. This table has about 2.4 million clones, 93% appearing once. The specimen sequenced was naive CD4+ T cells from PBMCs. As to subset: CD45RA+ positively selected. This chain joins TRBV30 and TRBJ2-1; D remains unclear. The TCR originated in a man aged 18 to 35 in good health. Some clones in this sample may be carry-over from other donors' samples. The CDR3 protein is CAWSLHLSSYNEQFF. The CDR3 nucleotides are TGTGCCTGGAGTTTACACCTGAGCTCCTACAATGAGCAGTTCTTC. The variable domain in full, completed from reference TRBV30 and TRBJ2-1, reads SQTIHQWPATLVQPVGSPLSLECTVEGTSNPNLYWYRQAAGRGLQLLFYSVGIGQISSEVPQNLSASRPQDRQFILSSKKLLLSDSGFYLCAWSLHLSSYNEQFFGPGTRLTVL.